This T cell receptor (beta chain) originates from a study of preoperative IRX-2 immunotherapy in early breast cancer. This clone was seen once. Treatment meaning: preoperative locoregional IRX-2 cytokine immunotherapy. Patients received preoperative, locoregional IRX-2 cytokine immunotherapy in a phase Ib study. This table comes from immunoSEQ multiplex PCR, and its TCRdb copy is limited to in-frame clones, with some not included. The table shows approximately 98,000 clones, with 75% to 90% occurring only once. The sample consisted of tumor tissue, taken after IRX-2 immunotherapy. The TCR comes from a human donor with breast cancer.

Here the CDR3 reads CASKEVLAGAREQFF. As DNA, the CDR3 is TGTGCCAGCAAGGAAGTACTAGCGGGAGCGAGAGAGCAGTTCTTC. The gene calls are TRBV19 and TRBJ2-1; 11 bases are a match to TRBD2. V shed 9 bases and J 10 bases; nucleotides not matched to a gene: 14. The CDR3 consists of 15 residues. Germline CDR1 and CDR2: LNHDA and SQIVND (reference sequence).